The entry that follows covers one T cell receptor (beta chain) sequence. Method: immunoSEQ multiplex PCR; TCRdb's copy keeps in-frame clones and lacks some. The sample has over 75,000 clones, roughly nine tenths seen once. These data originate in a study of control samples from healthy donors and cancer patients. V was pared by 6 bases and J by 0 bases, with 7 bases between. The germline gives CDR1 SEHNR, CDR2 FQNEAQ (reference sequence). The CDR3 covers 13 residues. Sequencing used blood. The gene calls are TRBV7-9 and TRBJ2-3, with no clear D. The source is a man aged 25 to 40 in good health. The CDR3 DNA reads as TGTGCCAGCAGTCGTCAAAGCACAGATACGCAGTATTTT. Protein product: CASSRQSTDTQYF.